Listed below are T cell receptor beta chains from one sample, sequenced in a study of blood T cell repertoires in COVID-19. Here immunoSEQ multiplex PCR was the method, and the copy in TCRdb shows in-frame clones only, minus some. In the table there are more than 150,000 clones, 70% to 90% of which are singletons. The sequenced sample was peripheral blood. These receptors were collected from a man aged 45 to 65 with active or convalescent COVID-19. Both conserved end residues are part of each CDR3. D genes are given only for firm matches. Clone size is not always given. Where it is, it says once, few, many or a class for expanded clones.

d_call	j_call	clone_size	cdr3_length	v_call	cdr3_nt	cdr3_aa
.	TRBJ2-3	.	15	TRBV11-2	TGTGCCAGCAGCTTACGGGAGCGAAGCACAGATACGCAGTATTTT	CASSLRERSTDTQYF
TRBD1	TRBJ1-1	.	14	TRBV3-1/TRBV3-2	TGTGCCAGCAGCCAAGGGGGACAGAGGGCTGAAGCTTTCTTT	CASSQGGQRAEAFF
TRBD2	TRBJ2-7	.	11	TRBV10-2	TGCGCCACGGGACTACCCTACGAGCAGTACTTC	CATGLPYEQYF
.	TRBJ2-3	.	14	TRBV5-4	TGTGCCAGCAGCTTGGCTGGGGGCGGGGATACGCAGTATTTT	CASSLAGGGDTQYF
TRBD1	TRBJ1-5	.	19	TRBV15	TGTGCCACCAGCAGAGATCGCGGGACAGGGGGTGTGACCAATCAGCCCCAGCATTTT	CATSRDRGTGGVTNQPQHF
.	TRBJ1-6	.	15	TRBV19	TGTGCCAGTAGTCCCCAGGGGCAGGGGATTTCACCCCTCCACTTT	CASSPQGQGISPLHF
.	TRBJ1-6	few	14	TRBV7-2	TGTGCCAGCAGCCTCGGGGTATCGGATTCACCCCTCCACTTT	CASSLGVSDSPLHF
.	TRBJ2-5	.	13	TRBV18	TGTGCCAGCTCACCCCTTCTTTTAGAGACCCAGTACTTC	CASSPLLLETQYF
.	TRBJ1-1	.	14	TRBV11-3	TGTGCCAGCAGCTTTCGGGGGGCGAACACTGAAGCTTTCTTT	CASSFRGANTEAFF
TRBD1	TRBJ1-1	.	15	TRBV5-4	TGTGCCAGCAGCAACGCAGGGGGAATGGACACTGAAGCTTTCTTT	CASSNAGGMDTEAFF
.	TRBJ2-5	.	17	TRBV24-1	TGTGCCACCAGTGATGATGGCAGGACGGCGGGGCAAGAGACCCAGTACTTC	CATSDDGRTAGQETQYF
.	TRBJ2-5	.	13	TRBV12-1	TGTGCCAGCCCCAGGGATATCCAAGAGACCCAGTACTTC	CASPRDIQETQYF
.	TRBJ2-2	.	15	TRBV15	TGTGCCACCAGCCCCGAGGGAAGTTACACCGGGGAGCTGTTTTTT	CATSPEGSYTGELFF
.	TRBJ1-2	.	13	TRBV5-6	TGTGCCAGCAGCACCACAGTCGCCTATGGCTACACCTTC	CASSTTVAYGYTF
TRBD2	TRBJ2-1	.	17	TRBV28	TGTGCCAGCAGCTCGGTACTAGCGGGAGGCATGCACAATGAGCAGTTCTTC	CASSSVLAGGMHNEQFF
.	TRBJ1-2	once	14	TRBV3-1/TRBV3-2	TGTGCCAGCAGCCAACCGGGACACCCTTATGGCTACACCTTC	CASSQPGHPYGYTF
TRBD1	TRBJ1-4	.	15	TRBV5-8	TGTGCCAGCAGCCGATGGACAGGCCTTAATGAAAAACTGTTTTTT	CASSRWTGLNEKLFF
TRBD2	TRBJ2-5	.	16	TRBV19	TGTGCCAGTAGTACGACGTTCAGCGGGATGGCAGAGACCCAGTACTTC	CASSTTFSGMAETQYF
TRBD2	TRBJ2-5	.	14	TRBV5-1	TGCGCCAGCAGCTTGGGACTAGCGATAGAGACCCAGTACTTC	CASSLGLAIETQYF
.	TRBJ1-5	.	13	TRBV7-9	TGTGCCAGCAGCTTAGGTCTTCATCAGCCCCAGCATTTT	CASSLGLHQPQHF
TRBD1	TRBJ1-4	.	17	TRBV27	TGTGCCAGCAGTTCTCGGACAGGGTGGGCAACTAATGAAAAACTGTTTTTT	CASSSRTGWATNEKLFF
.	TRBJ1-6	once	16	TRBV6-1	TGTGCCAGCAGTCAAGAAATAGGGGCAGGGGTGGCACCCCTCCACTTT	CASSQEIGAGVAPLHF
.	TRBJ1-1	few	14	TRBV3-1/TRBV3-2	TGTGCCAGCAGCCAAACAGGGTTGGGCACTGAAGCTTTCTTT	CASSQTGLGTEAFF
TRBD2	TRBJ2-1	.	17	TRBV7-2	TGTGCCAGCAGGGAAGGACAAATTAACCGACTAGCAAGCGAGCAGTTCTTC	CASREGQINRLASEQFF
.	TRBJ1-2	once	15	TRBV6-1	TGTGCCAGCAGTGAATCAATGGGAAGCAAGCGGGGCTACACCTTC	CASSESMGSKRGYTF
TRBD1	TRBJ1-2	.	12	TRBV19	TGTGCCAGTACCAGGGACAGCTGGGGCTACACCTTC	CASTRDSWGYTF
.	TRBJ1-1	.	15	TRBV5-1	TGCGCCAGCAGCTTGGAATTGGGGCGCGTTAGTGAAGCTTTCTTT	CASSLELGRVSEAFF